The source of this TCR beta chain is a study of T cell clones after liver transplantation. Overall study: Samples came from ITN030ST, which attempted immunosuppression withdrawal within 2 years of liver transplantation. Tolerant meant at least one year fully off immunosuppression without liver enzymes above twice normal. Overall study results and limits: Conclusions were preliminary, with small, heterogeneous patient groups.

Germline assignment: CDR1 SGHDT and CDR2 YYEEEE. The V and J ends lost 4 bases and 8 bases respectively, with 15 bases between them. The CDR3 spans 13 residues. Some clones are missing from TCRdb's copy, which holds only in-frame ones; the method was immunoSEQ multiplex PCR. The sample holds roughly 51,000 clones, 65% to 80% seen once. On this clone: Its matching antigen is unknown.

The chain employs TRBV5-6 and TRBJ1-2; weak D call: TRBD1 (5 bases). This specimen consisted of CD4+ T cells from blood, obtained roughly 55 months after liver transplant. The TCR sequence derives from a human patient who received a liver transplant. Part of the T cells may come from the graft donor. As DNA, the CDR3 is TGTGCCAGCAGCCCTGATAGGGGCTCAGGCTACACCTTC. It encodes CASSPDRGSGYTF.